These T cell receptor beta chains were read from a single sample in a study of OX40 agonist ivuxolimab in advanced cancers. Clones were sequenced by immunoSEQ multiplex PCR, and TCRdb holds only the in-frame ones, with some missing. The sample lists tens of thousands of clones; roughly 80% were seen once. The input for sequencing was CD4+ or CD8+ T cells sorted from blood, taken in a trial of the OX40 agonist ivuxolimab. Every receptor here comes from an adult with an advanced solid tumor such as melanoma, head and neck, liver or kidney cancer. The CDR3 runs from the conserved cysteine through the conserved F or W. D genes are given only for firm matches. Expanded clones get a size class; other rows say once, few or many, or leave the size out.

d_gene	j_gene	abundance	v_gene	CDR3aa	CDR3nt
.	TRBJ2-7	.	TRBV10-2	CASSAGRSYEQYF	TGCGCCAGCAGTGCGGGACGAAGCTACGAGCAGTACTTC
.	TRBJ1-6	.	TRBV19	CASSVTGSNSPLHF	TGTGCCAGTAGTGTGACAGGTTCTAATTCACCCCTCCACTTT
.	TRBJ1-1	.	TRBV28	CASSFSSYPSNTEAFF	TGTGCCAGCAGTTTCAGTTCCTACCCTTCGAACACTGAAGCTTTCTTT
.	TRBJ2-7	.	TRBV6-1	CASKDRLGHEQYF	TGTGCCAGCAAAGACAGACTAGGCCACGAGCAGTACTTC
TRBD1	TRBJ2-7	few	TRBV6-1	CASRGTGNEQYF	TGTGCCAGCAGAGGGACAGGGAACGAGCAGTACTTC
.	TRBJ2-1	once	TRBV30	CAYRQSFNNEQFF	TGTGCCTACCGACAGTCATTCAACAATGAGCAGTTCTTC
.	TRBJ2-7	.	TRBV29-1	CSVGTDPYEQYF	TGCAGCGTTGGGACAGACCCCTACGAGCAGTACTTC
TRBD1	TRBJ1-5	few	TRBV19	CASRDRGYSNQPQHF	TGTGCCAGTAGGGACAGGGGCTATAGCAATCAGCCCCAGCATTTT
.	TRBJ1-2	.	TRBV6-6	CASTLGSNYGYTF	TGTGCCAGCACCTTAGGTTCTAACTATGGCTACACCTTC
TRBD1	TRBJ1-5	.	TRBV6-5	CASSYTYRGIDQPQHF	TGTGCCAGCAGTTACACATACAGGGGCATTGATCAGCCCCAGCATTTT
.	TRBJ2-3	few	TRBV7-3	CASSLDSLTDTQYF	TGTGCCAGCAGCTTGGACTCACTCACAGATACGCAGTATTTT
TRBD1	TRBJ2-2	.	TRBV7-9	CASKPTGTPGELFF	TGTGCCAGCAAGCCGACAGGGACCCCCGGGGAGCTGTTTTTT
TRBD1	TRBJ1-4	.	TRBV7-9	CASSLGWTTGIEKLFF	TGTGCCAGCAGCTTAGGGTGGACGACAGGGATAGAAAAACTGTTTTTT
.	TRBJ2-7	.	TRBV6-1	CASSNFYEQYF	TGTGCCAGCAGCAATTTCTACGAGCAGTACTTC
.	TRBJ2-7	.	TRBV7-8	CASSPNSHSVYEQYF	TGTGCCAGCAGCCCCAATTCTCACAGTGTCTACGAGCAGTACTTC
.	TRBJ1-2	.	TRBV27	CASSRGGFYGYTF	TGTGCCAGCAGCCGCGGGGGCTTCTATGGCTACACCTTC
.	TRBJ1-1	.	TRBV28	CASRSGNTEAFF	TGTGCCAGCAGATCAGGAAACACTGAAGCTTTCTTT
.	TRBJ1-1	.	TRBV27	CASSLGGSGEAFF	TGTGCCAGCAGTTTAGGTGGATCAGGGGAAGCTTTCTTT
.	TRBJ2-7	.	TRBV25-1	CASSGSVPYEQYF	TGTGCCAGCAGTGGGTCCGTCCCCTACGAGCAGTACTTC
TRBD1	TRBJ1-3	.	TRBV28	CASSLRDRLSGNTIYF	TGTGCCAGCAGTTTACGGGACAGACTCTCTGGAAACACCATATATTTT
.	TRBJ2-7	.	TRBV4-3	CASSQALGVYEQYF	TGCGCCAGCAGCCAAGCGCTAGGGGTATACGAGCAGTACTTC
.	TRBJ2-3	.	TRBV5-1	CASRDQGDTQYF	TGCGCCAGCAGGGATCAGGGAGATACGCAGTATTTT
TRBD2	TRBJ2-5	many	TRBV5-1	CASSFSGRMGETQYF	TGCGCCAGCAGCTTTAGCGGGAGGATGGGAGAGACCCAGTACTTC
.	TRBJ1-5	.	TRBV14	CASSPAVRDTFSNQPQHF	TGTGCCAGCAGCCCCGCTGTAAGGGACACCTTTAGCAATCAGCCCCAGCATTTT
.	TRBJ1-2	medium-sized	TRBV5-5	CASSSWSGSGYTF	TGTGCCAGCAGCTCCTGGAGCGGTTCTGGCTACACCTTC
.	TRBJ1-4	.	TRBV28	CASNPDSTNEKLFF	TGTGCCAGCAACCCGGACAGCACTAATGAAAAACTGTTTTTT
.	TRBJ2-3	.	TRBV19	CASSISGRDTDTQYF	TGTGCCAGTAGTATATCGGGCAGGGACACAGATACGCAGTATTTT
.	TRBJ2-7	.	TRBV30	CAWCDRRFYEQYF	TGTGCCTGGTGCGACAGACGCTTCTACGAGCAGTACTTC
.	TRBJ2-2	.	TRBV7-9	CATLRTPNTGELFF	TGTGCCACCCTCCGGACACCGAACACCGGGGAGCTGTTTTTT
TRBD2	TRBJ2-1	.	TRBV19	CASSLAGRFNEQFF	TGTGCCAGTAGTTTAGCGGGGAGGTTCAATGAGCAGTTCTTC
.	TRBJ2-7	.	TRBV7-2	CASSFPGSYEQYF	TGTGCCAGCAGCTTCCCGGGCTCCTACGAGCAGTACTTC
.	TRBJ2-2	.	TRBV6-1	CASGEYTGELFF	TGTGCCAGCGGAGAGTACACCGGGGAGCTGTTTTTT
TRBD1	TRBJ2-5	.	TRBV30	CAGTDSGETQYF	TGTGCCGGGACAGATTCGGGAGAGACCCAGTACTTC
.	TRBJ1-4	.	TRBV18	CASSKDGSTNEKLFF	TGTGCCAGCTCCAAGGACGGCTCAACTAATGAAAAACTGTTTTTT
TRBD1	TRBJ2-7	once	TRBV9	CASSVGDRGEQYF	TGTGCCAGCAGCGTAGGGGACAGGGGCGAGCAGTACTTC
.	TRBJ2-7	.	TRBV21-1	CASNLGQAPYEQYF	TGTGCCAGCAATCTGGGTCAGGCCCCCTACGAGCAGTACTTC
TRBD1	TRBJ2-1	.	TRBV2	CASSGSGTGGYNEQFF	TGTGCCAGCAGTGGGTCCGGGACAGGGGGCTACAATGAGCAGTTCTTC
TRBD1	TRBJ1-2	.	TRBV2	CASSEVGQAYGYTF	TGTGCCAGCAGTGAAGTGGGACAGGCCTATGGCTACACCTTC
.	TRBJ2-3	medium-sized	TRBV7-2	CASSLAGQGSTDTQYF	TGTGCCAGCAGCTTAGCTGGGCAGGGAAGCACAGATACGCAGTATTTT
TRBD2	TRBJ2-7	.	TRBV28	CASSLRGLAGLEQYF	TGTGCCAGCAGTTTAAGGGGACTAGCGGGACTCGAGCAGTACTTC
.	TRBJ1-4	.	TRBV14	CASSPGLGEKLFF	TGTGCCAGCAGCCCAGGGCTGGGGGAAAAACTGTTTTTT
.	TRBJ2-1	.	TRBV20-1	CSARGYNEQFF	TGCAGTGCTAGAGGGTACAATGAGCAGTTCTTC
TRBD1	TRBJ2-7	.	TRBV7-9	CASSIGQGAGEQYF	TGTGCCAGCAGCATCGGACAGGGGGCTGGGGAGCAGTACTTC
.	TRBJ2-5	.	TRBV21-1	CASSKTGLAGVPETQYF	TGTGCCAGCAGCAAGACAGGACTAGCGGGAGTCCCAGAGACCCAGTACTTC
.	TRBJ2-3	.	TRBV5-8	CASREGTDTQYF	TGTGCCAGCAGAGAGGGTACAGATACGCAGTATTTT
TRBD1	TRBJ1-1	.	TRBV27	CASRRWTGEDTEAFF	TGTGCCAGCAGAAGATGGACAGGGGAAGACACTGAAGCTTTCTTT
.	TRBJ2-1	.	TRBV7-8	CASSLVESSYNEQFF	TGTGCCAGCAGCTTAGTAGAGAGCTCCTACAATGAGCAGTTCTTC
TRBD1	TRBJ1-6	.	TRBV28	CASSLQGAHWGGSPLHF	TGTGCCAGCAGTTTACAGGGGGCGCATTGGGGAGGATCACCCCTCCACTTT
.	TRBJ2-7	.	TRBV18	CASSPDGARYEQYF	TGTGCCAGCTCACCAGACGGGGCACGCTACGAGCAGTACTTC
.	TRBJ1-2	.	TRBV5-6	CASSLLTQAPDGYTF	TGTGCCAGCAGCTTATTGACCCAGGCTCCGGATGGCTACACCTTC
TRBD1	TRBJ2-3	.	TRBV7-9	CASSLATGGGSSDTQYF	TGTGCCAGCAGCCTCGCGACAGGGGGAGGTAGCTCAGATACGCAGTATTTT